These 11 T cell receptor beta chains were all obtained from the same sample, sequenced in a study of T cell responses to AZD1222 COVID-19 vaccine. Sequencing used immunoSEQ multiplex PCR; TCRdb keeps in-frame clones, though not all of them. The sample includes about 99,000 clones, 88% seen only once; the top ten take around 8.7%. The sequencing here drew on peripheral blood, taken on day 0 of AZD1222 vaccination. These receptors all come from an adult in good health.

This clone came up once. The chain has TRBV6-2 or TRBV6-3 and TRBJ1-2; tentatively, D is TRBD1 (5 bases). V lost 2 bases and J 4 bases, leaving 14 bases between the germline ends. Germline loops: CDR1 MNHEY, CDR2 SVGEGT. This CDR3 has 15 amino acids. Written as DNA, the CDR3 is TGTGCCAGCAGTTACGGGGGGGATCCAGGCTATGGCTACACCTTC. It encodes CASSYGGDPGYGYTF.

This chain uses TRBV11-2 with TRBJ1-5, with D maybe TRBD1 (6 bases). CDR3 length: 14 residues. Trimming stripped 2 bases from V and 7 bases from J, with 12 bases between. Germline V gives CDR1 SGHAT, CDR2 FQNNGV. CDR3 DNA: TGTGCCAGCAGCTTACAAATAGGGGGGCAGCCCCAGCATTTT. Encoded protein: CASSLQIGGQPQHF. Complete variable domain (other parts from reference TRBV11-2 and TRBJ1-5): EAGVAQSPRYKIIEKRQSVAFWCNPISGHATLYWYQQILGQGPKLLIQFQNNGVVDDSQLPKDRFSAERLKGVDSTLKIQPAKLEDSAVYLCASSLQIGGQPQHFGDGTRLSIL.

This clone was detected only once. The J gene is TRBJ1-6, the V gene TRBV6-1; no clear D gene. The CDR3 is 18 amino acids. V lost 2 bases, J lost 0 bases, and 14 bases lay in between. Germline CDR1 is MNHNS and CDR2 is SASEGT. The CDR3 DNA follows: TGTGCCAGCAGTGAACGCCCAAGGGCGAGCTCCTATAATTCACCCCTCCACTTT. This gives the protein CASSERPRASSYNSPLHF.

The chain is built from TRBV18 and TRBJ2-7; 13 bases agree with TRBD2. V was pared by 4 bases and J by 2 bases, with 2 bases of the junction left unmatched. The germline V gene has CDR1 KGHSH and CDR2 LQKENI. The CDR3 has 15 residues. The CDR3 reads CASSLTSGGAYEQYF. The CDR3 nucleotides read TGTGCCAGCTCACTCACTAGCGGGGGGGCCTACGAGCAGTACTTC.

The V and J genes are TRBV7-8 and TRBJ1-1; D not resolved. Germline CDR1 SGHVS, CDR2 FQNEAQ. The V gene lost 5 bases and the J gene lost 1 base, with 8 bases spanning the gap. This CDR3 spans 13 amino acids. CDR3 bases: TGTGCCAGCAGCCAAGATACGAACACTGAAGCTTTCTTT. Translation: CASSQDTNTEAFF.

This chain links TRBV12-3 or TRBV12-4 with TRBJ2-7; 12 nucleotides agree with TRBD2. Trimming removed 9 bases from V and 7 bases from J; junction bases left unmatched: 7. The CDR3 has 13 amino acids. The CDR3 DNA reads TGTGCCAGTGGTCTAGCGGGAGGGGGGGAGCAGTACTTC. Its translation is CASGLAGGGEQYF.

CDR3 DNA sequence: TGTGCCAGTAGTAGACCTCAGAGCGCTGGAAACACCATATATTTT. Translating it yields CASSRPQSAGNTIYF. This chain links TRBV19 with TRBJ1-3; D is undetermined. The CDR3 is 15 residues long. Germline assignment: CDR1 LNHDA and CDR2 SQIVND (reference sequence). V dropped 4 bases and J dropped 2 bases, with 12 bases sitting between them.

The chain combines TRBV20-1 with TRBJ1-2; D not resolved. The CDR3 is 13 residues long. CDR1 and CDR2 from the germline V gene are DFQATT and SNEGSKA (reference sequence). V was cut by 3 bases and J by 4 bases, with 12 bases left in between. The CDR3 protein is CSASTYGSYGYTF. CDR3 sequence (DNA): TGCAGTGCTAGTACTTACGGGAGCTATGGCTACACCTTC.

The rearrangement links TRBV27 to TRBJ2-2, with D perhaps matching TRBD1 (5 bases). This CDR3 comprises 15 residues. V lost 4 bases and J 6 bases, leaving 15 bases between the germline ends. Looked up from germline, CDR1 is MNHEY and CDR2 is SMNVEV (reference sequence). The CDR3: CASSSLAGIAGELFF. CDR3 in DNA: TGTGCCAGCAGTTCGCTCGCAGGGATCGCCGGGGAGCTGTTTTTT.

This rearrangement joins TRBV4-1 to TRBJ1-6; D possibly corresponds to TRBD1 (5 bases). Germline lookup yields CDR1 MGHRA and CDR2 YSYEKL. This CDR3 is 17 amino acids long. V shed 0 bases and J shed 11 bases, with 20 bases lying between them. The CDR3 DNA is TGCGCCAGCAGCCAAGAGGGGCTATTGGGGGGGACGACACCCCTCCACTTT. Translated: CASSQEGLLGGTTPLHF.

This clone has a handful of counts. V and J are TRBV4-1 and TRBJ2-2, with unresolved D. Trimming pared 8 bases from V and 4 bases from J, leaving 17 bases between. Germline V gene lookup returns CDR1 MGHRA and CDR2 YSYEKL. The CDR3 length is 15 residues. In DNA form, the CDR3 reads TGCGCCAGCTCCCCCCCGCAATCCTCCACCGGGGAGCTGTTTTTT. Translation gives CASSPPQSSTGELFF.